The 5 T cell receptor beta chains reported below all come from one sample, sequenced in a study of T cells after yellow fever vaccination. TCRdb re-derived calls from the 5' RACE reads in MiXCR, one entry per CDR3 protein. The table has about 75,000 distinct CDR3 sequences, roughly 7% seen once. The sample here was CD8+ T cells sorted from PBMCs, taken less than 11 days after the first yellow fever vaccination. The source of these receptors is a young man who received the YFV17D yellow fever vaccine.

This clonotype was detected ten times or more. This chain connects TRBV6-2 or TRBV6-3 to TRBJ2-2, with D maybe TRBD1 (6 bases). V was clipped by 6 bases and J by 6 bases, with 14 bases between them. The CDR3 sequence is 14 residues long. The V gene's germline CDR1 is MNHEY and CDR2 SVGEGT. The CDR3 nucleotides are TGTGCCAGCAGAAAACAGGGTATCGCCGGGGAGCTGTTTTTT. It translates to CASRKQGIAGELFF.

The chain carries TRBV24-1 and TRBJ2-5; tentatively, D is TRBD1 (5 bases). Trimming took off 9 bases at V and 1 base at J, with 14 bases between the two ends. The CDR3 is 14 amino acids. Germline values: CDR1 KGHDR, CDR2 SFDVKD. The CDR3 sequence is CATGEGHIQETQYF. CDR3 DNA: TGTGCCACCGGGGAAGGACATATCCAAGAGACCCAGTACTTC.

This clonotype is medium-sized in the sample. The chain links TRBV6-2 or TRBV6-3 to TRBJ2-7, with 11 bases fitting TRBD1. The CDR3 is made up of 15 amino acids. With 0 bases clipped from V and 3 bases from J, the junction kept 1 base outside the gene matches. CDR1 MNHEY and CDR2 SVGEGT come from the germline V gene. The CDR3 here is CASSYSGTGGYEQYV. CDR3 coding DNA: TGTGCCAGCAGTTACTCCGGGACAGGGGGCTACGAGCAGTACGTC.

The V call is TRBV15, the J call TRBJ2-7; D gene ambiguous. Germline V lookup: CDR1 LNHNV, CDR2 YYDKDF (reference sequence). V lost 4 bases to trimming and J lost 2 bases, with 6 bases between them. There are 12 residues in the CDR3. The CDR3, as DNA: TGTGCCACCAGCAATGTAGCCTACGAGCAGTACTTC. The encoded protein is CATSNVAYEQYF.

This chain joins TRBV20-1 and TRBJ2-3, with D possibly matching TRBD2 (5 bases). This CDR3 comprises 15 residues. Germline V gene lookup returns CDR1 DFQATT and CDR2 SNEGSKA (reference sequence). V was cut by 0 bases and J by 5 bases, with 15 bases left in between. The CDR3 coding sequence is TGCAGTGCTAGAGATTGGGCCGGGGTTGGAGATACGCAGTATTTT. The encoded protein is CSARDWAGVGDTQYF.